This T cell receptor beta chain was sequenced for a study of T cell responses to AZD1222 COVID-19 vaccine. Regarding the study as a whole: Researchers report vaccine-associated CD4 TCRs spanning spike, with dominance at 160-218 and 743-854. The donors showed a predominance of white British ancestry and of females, with possible underestimation of clonal diversity.

V was trimmed by 6 bases and J by 4 bases, leaving 10 bases between them. From germline, CDR1 is SGHTA and CDR2 FQGNSA. The CDR3 is made up of 13 amino acids. This clone was counted once. No antigen is known for it. The assay was immunoSEQ multiplex PCR, and TCRdb's table has in-frame clones only and misses some. Altogether some 190,000 clones are present, about 93% being singletons, with the ten largest covering about 2.1%. Sequencing was performed on peripheral blood, taken 28 days after the second AZD1222 dose. This chain connects TRBV7-2 to TRBJ1-5; D possibly corresponds to TRBD1 (6 bases). The source is an adult who received the AZD1222 COVID-19 vaccine. Here the CDR3 reads CASSGGHNQPQHF. CDR3 sequence (DNA): TGTGCCAGCAGTGGGGGACATAATCAGCCCCAGCATTTT. Filled out from reference TRBV7-2 and TRBJ1-5, the complete variable domain reads GAGVSQSPSNKVTEKGKDVELRCDPISGHTALYWYRQSLGQGLEFLIYFQGNSAPDKSGLPSDRFSAERTGGSVSTLTIQRTQQEDSAVYLCASSGGHNQPQHFGDGTRLSIL.